One and the same sample provided the 20 T cell receptor beta chains below, sequenced in a study of radiotherapy plus CTLA-4 blockade in lung cancer. The method was immunoSEQ multiplex PCR; TCRdb's version includes in-frame clones alone and lacks a portion of them. The sample lists about 80,000 clones, around 87% occurring once. This specimen consisted of peripheral blood, obtained from a patient treated with radiotherapy plus ipilimumab. The receptors were gathered from a human donor with non-small cell lung cancer who had a partial response to radiotherapy plus ipilimumab.

The chain carries TRBV27 and TRBJ2-1, with D uncertain. Germline V gene sequence: CDR1 MNHEY, CDR2 SMNVEV (reference sequence). The CDR3 is 14 residues long. Trimming removed 5 bases at V and 8 bases at J, with 16 bases between. The CDR3 DNA reads TGTGCCAGCAGTAGGTTCACGCGGTCGTATGAGCAGTTCTTC. This sequence encodes CASSRFTRSYEQFF.

The chain is built from TRBV7-2 and TRBJ2-1; D is perhaps TRBD2 (5 bases). CDR1 is SGHTA and CDR2 is FQGNSA in the germline V gene. V lost 5 bases to trimming and J lost 1 base, with 18 bases between them. CDR3 length: 17 residues. CDR3 sequence reads: CASSPLGGGGSYNEQFF. For the CDR3, the DNA is TGTGCCAGCAGCCCCCTCGGAGGAGGTGGGTCCTACAATGAGCAGTTCTTC. Based on the CDR3 plus reference TRBV7-2 and TRBJ2-1, the full variable domain is GAGVSQSPSNKVTEKGKDVELRCDPISGHTALYWYRQSLGQGLEFLIYFQGNSAPDKSGLPSDRFSAERTGGSVSTLTIQRTQQEDSAVYLCASSPLGGGGSYNEQFFGPGTRLTVL.

This sequence joins TRBV5-4 and TRBJ1-2, with 7 bases lining up with TRBD1. CDR1 and CDR2 from the germline V gene are SGHNT and YYREEE (reference sequence). With 3 bases clipped from V and 7 bases from J, the junction kept 3 bases outside the gene matches. The CDR3 sequence is 12 residues long. CDR3 sequence (DNA): TGTGCCAGCAGCTCTACAGGGGTTGGCTACACCTTC. Its protein is CASSSTGVGYTF.

The V gene is TRBV13, the J gene TRBJ2-5; 12 positions agree with TRBD2. The CDR3 loop spans 17 amino acids. The junction had 17 bases not matched to a gene; V was cut back by 4 bases and J by 11 bases. From germline, CDR1 is PRHDT and CDR2 FYEKMQ (reference sequence). The CDR3 here is CASSSSLWGLAGLEQYF. CDR3 nucleotides: TGTGCCAGCAGCTCCTCGTTATGGGGACTAGCGGGCCTAGAGCAGTACTTC.

This clone was found once. V gene TRBV28 combines with J gene TRBJ2-7; 7 bases map to TRBD1. Germline trimming cut 6 bases from V and 4 bases from J; bases unmatched to any gene: 3. The CDR3 has 12 amino acids. The germline V gene has CDR1 MDHEN and CDR2 SYDVKM. CDR3 sequence (DNA): TGTGCCAGCAGCGAGGGACAGTACGAGCAGTACGTC. This codes for CASSEGQYEQYV.

The chain carries TRBV10-3 and TRBJ2-2; TRBD1 aligns across 8 bases. The ends lost 6 bases at V and 7 bases at J; junction bases unmatched: 4. Germline-derived CDR1 and CDR2 are ENHRY and SYGVKD. The CDR3 is 13 residues long. The DNA of the CDR3 is TGTGCCATCAGCGGACAGGGAAACGGGGAGCTGTTTTTT. Its protein product is CAISGQGNGELFF.

CDR3 coding DNA: TGTGCCAGCCTAGGACAGGGGCAGTTCTTC. As protein: CASLGQGQFF. J is TRBJ2-1 and V is TRBV6-5; TRBD1 matches at 8 bases. Per germline, CDR1 MNHEY and CDR2 SVGAGI. This CDR3 has 10 residues. J gave up 12 bases and V 8 bases, and 3 bases lay outside the gene matches.

Worth noting for this clone: One end of the junction varies from germline; a read error may be responsible. Other DNA sequences in the sample encode the same CDR3. The chain combines TRBV7-2 with TRBJ2-3; 9 nucleotides align to TRBD2. This CDR3 is built from 15 residues. From germline, CDR1 is SGHTA and CDR2 FQGNSA. DNA of the CDR3: TGCGCCAGCAGCTTAGTAGCGGGAGCGACAGATACGCAGTATTTT. As protein: CASSLVAGATDTQYF.

The CDR3 nucleotides are TGTGCCAGCAGTTTATTAAGCGGCCCCAGAGCTGCAGATACGCAGTATTTT. Translated: CASSLLSGPRAADTQYF. V is TRBV28 and J is TRBJ2-3; tentative D call: TRBD2 (5 bases). From germline, CDR1 is MDHEN and CDR2 SYDVKM. The CDR3 has 17 amino acids. The V end lost 1 base, the J end lost 4 bases, and 18 bases lay between the germline ends.

Here the CDR3 DNA reads TGTGCCAGCAGCTTAGTAGGGGGAGGGGGCACCGGGGAGCTGTTTTTT. As protein: CASSLVGGGGTGELFF. The V call is TRBV7-2, the J call TRBJ2-2; weak D call: TRBD2 (7 bases). V lost 1 base and J lost 4, with 13 bases in between. Germline CDR1 reads SGHTA; CDR2 reads FQGNSA. CDR3 length: 16 residues.

The chain is built from TRBV30 and TRBJ2-3; 8 bases map to TRBD2. This CDR3 has 15 amino acids. CDR1 is GTSNPN and CDR2 is SVGIG in the germline V gene (reference sequence). With 3 bases clipped from V and 6 bases from J, the junction kept 11 bases outside the gene matches. DNA for the CDR3: TGTGCCTGGAGCGCACCGGGACTAGGAATTGATACGCAGTATTTT. This gives the protein CAWSAPGLGIDTQYF.

The V and J genes are TRBV6-5 and TRBJ2-2; 8 bases agree with TRBD1. The CDR3 is 15 amino acids. Germline-derived CDR1 and CDR2 are MNHEY and SVGAGI. After removal of 6 bases from V and 1 base from J, the junction contained 4 bases not matched to a gene. As DNA, the CDR3 is TGTGCCAGCAGCCACGGGACAGGGAACACCGGGGAGCTGTTTTTT. It specifies CASSHGTGNTGELFF.

The rearrangement links TRBV6-5 to TRBJ2-7; unclear D gene. This CDR3 region has 13 residues. In germline, CDR1 is MNHEY, CDR2 SVGAGI. The ends were cut back, 6 bases at V and 0 bases at J, with 9 bases in the middle. The CDR3 nucleotides read TGTGCCAGCAGGGGCCCGAGCTCCTACGAGCAGTACTTC. It translates to CASRGPSSYEQYF.

The rearrangement links TRBV4-2 to TRBJ2-1; 9 nucleotides match TRBD2. The CDR3 totals 15 residues. Germline CDR1 is LGHNA and CDR2 is YNFKEQ. The V and J ends lost 2 bases and 8 bases, in that order; junction bases with no gene match: 7. The CDR3 is CASSQKAGGRDEQFF. The CDR3, as DNA: TGTGCCAGCAGCCAAAAAGCGGGAGGTCGCGATGAGCAGTTCTTC.

The V gene is TRBV28, the J gene TRBJ1-4; D is ambiguous. With 5 bases removed from V and 8 bases from J, the gap between germline ends came to 6 bases. The CDR3 sequence is 11 residues long. Germline assignment: CDR1 MDHEN and CDR2 SYDVKM. CDR3: CASSPTEKLFF. The CDR3 DNA is TGTGCCAGCAGTCCTACGGAAAAACTGTTTTTT. The whole variable domain, filled in from reference TRBV28 and TRBJ1-4, reads DVKVTQSSRYLVKRTGEKVFLECVQDMDHENMFWYRQDPGLGLRLIYFSYDVKMKEKGDIPEGYSVSREKKERFSLILESASTNQTSMYLCASSPTEKLFFGSGTQLSVL.

The chain carries TRBV5-1 and TRBJ2-1; TRBD1 might be the D (5 bases). CDR3 size: 12 residues. Trimming took off 4 bases at V and 8 bases at J, with 10 bases between the two ends. Germline loops: CDR1 SGHRS, CDR2 YFSETQ. The CDR3 coding sequence is TGCGCCAGCAGCCCTGGACATTATGAGCAGTTCTTC. Amino acids: CASSPGHYEQFF.

This chain joins TRBV19 and TRBJ2-3, with D possibly TRBD2 on 6 matching bases. Per germline, CDR1 LNHDA and CDR2 SQIVND (reference sequence). The CDR3 contains 15 residues. V gave up 0 bases and J gave up 2 bases, with 9 bases separating them. The CDR3 coding sequence is TGTGCCAGTAGTATAGATGGGGGGTCCACAGATACGCAGTATTTT. Translation gives CASSIDGGSTDTQYF.

The chain couples TRBV20-1 to TRBJ1-6; no reliable D call. Germline V gene data show CDR1 as DFQATT and CDR2 as SNEGSKA (reference sequence). This CDR3 is 11 amino acids long. V was shortened by 2 bases and J by 8 bases, with 4 bases between the two germline ends. CDR3 protein: CSARSDSPLHF. The CDR3, as DNA: TGCAGTGCTAGATCTGATTCACCCCTCCACTTT.

The chain links TRBV14 to TRBJ2-2; D may be TRBD1 (6 bases). The germline V gene has CDR1 SGHDN and CDR2 FVKESK. V dropped 1 base and J dropped 7 bases, with 13 bases sitting between them. The length of the CDR3 is 15 residues. For the CDR3, the DNA is TGTGCCAGCAGCCAAGGATTACAGGGAAGCGGGGAGCTGTTTTTT. It codes for CASSQGLQGSGELFF.

V gene TRBV10-3 combines with J gene TRBJ1-6; D call uncertain. The CDR3 runs to 18 residues. Trimming left V 1 base short and J 0 bases short, with 13 bases between. The V gene's germline CDR1 is ENHRY and CDR2 SYGVKD. The chain's CDR3 is CAISEWALMNSYNSPLHF. DNA for the CDR3: TGTGCCATCAGTGAGTGGGCACTTATGAACTCCTATAATTCACCCCTCCACTTT.